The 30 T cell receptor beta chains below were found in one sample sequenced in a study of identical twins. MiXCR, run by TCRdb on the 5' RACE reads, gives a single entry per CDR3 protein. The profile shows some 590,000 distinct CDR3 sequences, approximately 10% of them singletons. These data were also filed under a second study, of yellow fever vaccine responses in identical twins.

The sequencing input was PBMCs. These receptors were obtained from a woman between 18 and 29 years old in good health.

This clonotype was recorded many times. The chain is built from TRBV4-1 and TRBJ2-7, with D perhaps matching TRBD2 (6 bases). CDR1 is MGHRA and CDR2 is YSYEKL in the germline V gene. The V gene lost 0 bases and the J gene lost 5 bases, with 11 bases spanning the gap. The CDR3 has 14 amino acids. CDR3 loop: CASSQDTREDEQYF. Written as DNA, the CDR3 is TGCGCCAGCAGCCAAGATACCAGGGAGGACGAGCAGTACTTC.

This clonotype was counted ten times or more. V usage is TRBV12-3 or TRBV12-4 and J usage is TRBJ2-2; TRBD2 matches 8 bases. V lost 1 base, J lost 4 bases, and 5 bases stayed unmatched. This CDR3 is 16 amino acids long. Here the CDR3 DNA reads TGTGCCAGCAGTTTAGGGGGGCTAGCGGGCACCGGGGAGCTGTTTTTT. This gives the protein CASSLGGLAGTGELFF.

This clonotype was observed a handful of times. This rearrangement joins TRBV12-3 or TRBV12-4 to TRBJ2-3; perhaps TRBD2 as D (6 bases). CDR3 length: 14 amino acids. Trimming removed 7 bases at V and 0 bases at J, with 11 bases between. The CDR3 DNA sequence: TGTGCCAGCACCCCGGGGGATAGCACAGATACGCAGTATTTT. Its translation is CASTPGDSTDTQYF.

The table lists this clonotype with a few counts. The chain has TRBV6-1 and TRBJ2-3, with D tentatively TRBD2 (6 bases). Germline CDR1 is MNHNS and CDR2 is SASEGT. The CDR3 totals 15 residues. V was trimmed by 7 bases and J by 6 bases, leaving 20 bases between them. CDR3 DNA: TGTGCCAGCATCCACGCCGGCCCCGCGGGGGATACGCAGTATTTT. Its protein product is CASIHAGPAGDTQYF.

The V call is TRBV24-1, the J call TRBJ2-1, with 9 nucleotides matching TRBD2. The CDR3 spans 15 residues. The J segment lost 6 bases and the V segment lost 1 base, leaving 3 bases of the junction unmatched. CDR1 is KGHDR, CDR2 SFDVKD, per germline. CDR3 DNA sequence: TGTGCCACCAGTGATTTAAGGACTAGCGCCAATGAGCAGTTCTTC. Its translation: CATSDLRTSANEQFF.

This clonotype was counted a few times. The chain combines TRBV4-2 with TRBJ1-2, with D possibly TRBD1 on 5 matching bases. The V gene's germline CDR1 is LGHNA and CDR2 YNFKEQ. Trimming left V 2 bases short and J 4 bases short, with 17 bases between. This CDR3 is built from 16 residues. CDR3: CASSQPREGPSYGYTF. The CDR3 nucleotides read TGTGCCAGCAGCCAACCCAGGGAAGGTCCCTCCTATGGCTACACCTTC.

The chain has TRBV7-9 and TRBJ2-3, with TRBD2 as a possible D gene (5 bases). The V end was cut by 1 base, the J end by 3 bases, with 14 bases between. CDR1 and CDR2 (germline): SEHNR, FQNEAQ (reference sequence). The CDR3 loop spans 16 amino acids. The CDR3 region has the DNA TGTGCCAGCAGCTTAGTCCGGGAATCGGGGACAGATACGCAGTATTTT. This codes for CASSLVRESGTDTQYF.

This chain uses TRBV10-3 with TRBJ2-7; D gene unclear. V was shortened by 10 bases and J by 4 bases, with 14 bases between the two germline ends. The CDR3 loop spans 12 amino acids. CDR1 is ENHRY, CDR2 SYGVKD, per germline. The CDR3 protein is CATLGGKYEQYF. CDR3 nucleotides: TGTGCCACTCTCGGTGGGAAGTACGAGCAGTACTTC.

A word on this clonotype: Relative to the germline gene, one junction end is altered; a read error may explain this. The CDR3 DNA sequence: TGTGCTAGCAGCTTAGGAAGGGCTCACCAAGAGACCCAGTACTTC. The encoded protein is CASSLGRAHQETQYF. The chain couples TRBV7-7 to TRBJ2-5; D gene ambiguous. This CDR3 spans 15 amino acids. Germline CDR1 SSHAT, CDR2 FNYEAQ (reference sequence).

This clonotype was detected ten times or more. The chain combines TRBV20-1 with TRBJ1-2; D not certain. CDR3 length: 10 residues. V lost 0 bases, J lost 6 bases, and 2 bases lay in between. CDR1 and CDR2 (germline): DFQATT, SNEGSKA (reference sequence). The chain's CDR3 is CSARENGYTF. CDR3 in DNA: TGCAGTGCTAGAGAAAATGGCTACACCTTC.

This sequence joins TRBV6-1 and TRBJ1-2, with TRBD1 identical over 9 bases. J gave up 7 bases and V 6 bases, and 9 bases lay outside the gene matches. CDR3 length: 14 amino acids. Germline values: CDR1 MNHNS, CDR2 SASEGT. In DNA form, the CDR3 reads TGTGCCAGCAGGGGACAGGGCCAAATCGGTGGCTACACCTTC. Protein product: CASRGQGQIGGYTF.

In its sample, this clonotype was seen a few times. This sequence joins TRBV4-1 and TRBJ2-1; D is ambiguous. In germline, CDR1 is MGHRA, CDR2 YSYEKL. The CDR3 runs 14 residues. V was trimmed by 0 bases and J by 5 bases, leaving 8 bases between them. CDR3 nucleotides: TGCGCCAGCAGCCAAGAGCGACATGACAATGAGCAGTTCTTC. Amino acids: CASSQERHDNEQFF.

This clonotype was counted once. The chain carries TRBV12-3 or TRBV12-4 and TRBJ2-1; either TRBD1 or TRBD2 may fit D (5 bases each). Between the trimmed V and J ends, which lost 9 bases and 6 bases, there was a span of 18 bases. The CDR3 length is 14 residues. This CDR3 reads CASSGTADTNEQFF. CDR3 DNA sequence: TGTGCCAGTTCCGGGACGGCGGATACCAATGAGCAGTTCTTC.

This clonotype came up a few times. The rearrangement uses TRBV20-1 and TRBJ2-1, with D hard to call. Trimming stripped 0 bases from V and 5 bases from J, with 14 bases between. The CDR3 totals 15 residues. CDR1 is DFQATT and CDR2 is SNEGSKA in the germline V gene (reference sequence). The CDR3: CSARDVDWINNEQFF. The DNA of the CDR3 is TGCAGTGCTAGAGACGTAGACTGGATTAACAATGAGCAGTTCTTC.

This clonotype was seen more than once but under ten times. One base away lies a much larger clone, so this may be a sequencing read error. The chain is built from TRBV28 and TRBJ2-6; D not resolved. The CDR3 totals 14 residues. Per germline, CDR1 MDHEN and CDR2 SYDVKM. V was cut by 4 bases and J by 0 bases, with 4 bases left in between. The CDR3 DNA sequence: TGTGCCAGCAGTTGGGGCTCTGGGGCCAACGTCCTGACTTTC. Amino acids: CASSWGSGANVLTF.

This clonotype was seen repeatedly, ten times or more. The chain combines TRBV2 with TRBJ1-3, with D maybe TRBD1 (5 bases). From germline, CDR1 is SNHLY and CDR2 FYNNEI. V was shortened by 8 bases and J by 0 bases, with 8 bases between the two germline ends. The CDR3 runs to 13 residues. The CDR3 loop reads CASVGGSGNTIYF. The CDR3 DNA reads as TGTGCCAGCGTCGGGGGCTCTGGAAACACCATATATTTT.

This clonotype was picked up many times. The CDR3 sequence: CASSLRAGELYEQYF. DNA for the CDR3: TGTGCCAGCAGTTTAAGGGCAGGAGAGCTCTACGAGCAGTACTTC. This chain joins TRBV12-3 or TRBV12-4 and TRBJ2-7; D is undetermined. The ends were cut back, 2 bases at V and 3 bases at J, with 14 bases in the middle. There are 15 residues in the CDR3.

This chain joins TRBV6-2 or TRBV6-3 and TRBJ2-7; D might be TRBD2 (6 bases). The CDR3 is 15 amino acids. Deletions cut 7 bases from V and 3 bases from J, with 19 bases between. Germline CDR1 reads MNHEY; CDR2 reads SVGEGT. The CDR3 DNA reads TGTGCCAGCACGCCGGGGATTAGCGGACGCTACGAGCAGTACTTC. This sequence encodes CASTPGISGRYEQYF.

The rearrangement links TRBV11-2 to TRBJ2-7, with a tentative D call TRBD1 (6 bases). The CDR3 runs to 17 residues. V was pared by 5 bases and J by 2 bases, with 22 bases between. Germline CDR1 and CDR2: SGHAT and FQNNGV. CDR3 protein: CASSPRTATGWPYEQYF. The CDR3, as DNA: TGTGCCAGCAGCCCCCGGACAGCGACGGGTTGGCCCTACGAGCAGTACTTC.

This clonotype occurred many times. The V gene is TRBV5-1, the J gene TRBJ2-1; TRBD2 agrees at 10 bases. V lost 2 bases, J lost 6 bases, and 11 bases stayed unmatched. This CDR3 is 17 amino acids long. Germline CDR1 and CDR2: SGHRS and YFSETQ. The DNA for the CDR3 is TGCGCCAGCAGCTTAGCCGGGACTAGCGTAGGACGCAATGAGCAGTTCTTC. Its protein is CASSLAGTSVGRNEQFF.

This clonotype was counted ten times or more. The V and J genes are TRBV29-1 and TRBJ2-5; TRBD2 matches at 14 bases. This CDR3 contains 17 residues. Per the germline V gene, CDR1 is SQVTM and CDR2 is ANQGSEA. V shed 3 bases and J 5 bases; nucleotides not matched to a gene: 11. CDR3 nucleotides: TGCAGCGTTGACTCTGGGACTAGCGGGAGATTGGAGGAGACCCAGTACTTC. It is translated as CSVDSGTSGRLEETQYF.

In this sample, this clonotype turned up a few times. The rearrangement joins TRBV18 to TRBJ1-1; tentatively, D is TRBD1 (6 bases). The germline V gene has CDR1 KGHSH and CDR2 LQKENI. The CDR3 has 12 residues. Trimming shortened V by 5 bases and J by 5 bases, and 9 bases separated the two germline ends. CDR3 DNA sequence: TGTGCCAGCTCAGCGCAGGGGACTGAAGCTTTCTTT. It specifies CASSAQGTEAFF.

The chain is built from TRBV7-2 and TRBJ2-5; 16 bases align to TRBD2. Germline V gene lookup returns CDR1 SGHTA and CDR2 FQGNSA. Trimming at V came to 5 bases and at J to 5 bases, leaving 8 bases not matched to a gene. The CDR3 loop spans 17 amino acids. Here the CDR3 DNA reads TGTGCCAGCAGCCCAGGGACTAGCGGGAGGGCCGGTGAGACCCAGTACTTC. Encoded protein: CASSPGTSGRAGETQYF.

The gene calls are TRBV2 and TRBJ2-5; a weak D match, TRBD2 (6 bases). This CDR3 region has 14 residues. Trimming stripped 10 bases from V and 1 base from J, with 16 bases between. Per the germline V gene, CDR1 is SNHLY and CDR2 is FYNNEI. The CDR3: CATREVSIQETQYF. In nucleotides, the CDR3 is TGTGCCACCAGGGAGGTATCCATCCAAGAGACCCAGTACTTC.

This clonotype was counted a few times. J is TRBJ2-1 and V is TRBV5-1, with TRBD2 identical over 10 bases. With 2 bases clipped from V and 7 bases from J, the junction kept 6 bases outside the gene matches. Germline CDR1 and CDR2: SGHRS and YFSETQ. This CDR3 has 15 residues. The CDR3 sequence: CASSLSSGRINEQFF. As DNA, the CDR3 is TGCGCCAGCAGCTTATCTAGCGGGAGAATTAATGAGCAGTTCTTC.

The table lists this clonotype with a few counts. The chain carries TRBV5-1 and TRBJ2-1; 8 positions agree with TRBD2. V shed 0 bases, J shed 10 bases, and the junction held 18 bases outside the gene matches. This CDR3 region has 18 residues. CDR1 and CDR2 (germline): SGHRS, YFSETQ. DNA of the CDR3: TGCGCCAGCAGCTTGGACCCAGGGGCAAGCGGGGGAGGGGGAGAGCAGTTCTTC. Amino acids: CASSLDPGASGGGGEQFF.

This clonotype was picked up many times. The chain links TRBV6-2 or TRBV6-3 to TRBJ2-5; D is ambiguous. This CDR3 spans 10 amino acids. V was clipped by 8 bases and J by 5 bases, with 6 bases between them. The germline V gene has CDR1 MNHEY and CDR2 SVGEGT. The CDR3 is CASGVETQYF. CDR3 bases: TGTGCCAGCGGGGTTGAGACCCAGTACTTC.

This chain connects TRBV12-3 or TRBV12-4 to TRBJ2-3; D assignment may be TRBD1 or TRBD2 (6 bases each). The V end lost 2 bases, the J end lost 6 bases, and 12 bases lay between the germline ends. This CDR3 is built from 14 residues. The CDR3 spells CASSLRGAGDTQYF. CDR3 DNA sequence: TGTGCCAGCAGTTTAAGGGGGGCGGGTGATACGCAGTATTTT.

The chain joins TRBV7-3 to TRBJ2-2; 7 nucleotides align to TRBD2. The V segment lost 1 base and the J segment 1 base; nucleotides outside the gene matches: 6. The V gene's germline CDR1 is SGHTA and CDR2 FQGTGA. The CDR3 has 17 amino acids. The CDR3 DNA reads TGTGCCAGCAGCTTAATGGCTGGCGGGGGGAACACCGGGGAGCTGTTTTTT. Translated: CASSLMAGGGNTGELFF.

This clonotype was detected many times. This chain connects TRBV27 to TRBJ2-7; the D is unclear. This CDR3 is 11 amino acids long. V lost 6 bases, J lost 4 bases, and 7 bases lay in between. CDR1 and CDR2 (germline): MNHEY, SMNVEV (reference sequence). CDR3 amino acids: CASSDLYEQYF. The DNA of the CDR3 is TGTGCCAGCAGCGACCTTTACGAGCAGTACTTC.